These 30 T cell receptor beta chains came from one sample sequenced in a study of blood T cell repertoires in COVID-19. Assay used: immunoSEQ multiplex PCR; TCRdb lists only in-frame clones, some missing. The data hold approximately 200,000 clones, with more than 85% observed a single time. Material: peripheral blood. Receptors originate from a woman aged 25-40 years with active or convalescent COVID-19.

V is TRBV2 and J is TRBJ1-1; D possibly corresponds to TRBD1 (5 bases). Germline CDR1 SNHLY, CDR2 FYNNEI. V was cut by 2 bases and J by 3 bases, with 7 bases left in between. The CDR3 sequence is 13 residues long. CDR3: CASSEQGHTEAFF. Written as DNA, the CDR3 is TGTGCCAGCAGTGAACAGGGTCACACTGAAGCTTTCTTT.

The V gene is TRBV13, the J gene TRBJ1-6; no clear D gene. The V gene's germline CDR1 is PRHDT and CDR2 FYEKMQ (reference sequence). Trimming took 5 bases from V and 5 from J, leaving 13 bases between them. This CDR3 region has 15 residues. This CDR3 is CASSIRGRHNSPLHF. For the CDR3, the DNA is TGTGCCAGCAGCATTAGAGGTCGGCATAATTCACCCCTCCACTTT. The complete variable domain, with remaining parts taken from reference TRBV13 and TRBJ1-6, reads AAGVIQSPRHLIKEKRETATLKCYPIPRHDTVYWYQQGPGQDPQFLISFYEKMQSDKGSIPDRFSAQQFSDYHSELNMSSLELGDSALYFCASSIRGRHNSPLHFGNGTRLTVT.

The V gene is TRBV7-9, the J gene TRBJ2-1; D is ambiguous. CDR3 length: 15 residues. Trimming removed 3 bases from V and 3 bases from J, with 12 bases in between. Germline V gene lookup returns CDR1 SEHNR and CDR2 FQNEAQ (reference sequence). CDR3 nucleotide sequence: TGTGCCAGCAGCTTCCTCGCAGGCTTCTACAATGAGCAGTTCTTC. This sequence encodes CASSFLAGFYNEQFF.

The J gene is TRBJ2-7, the V gene TRBV3-1 (or the pseudogene TRBV3-2), with 7 bases aligning to TRBD1. The CDR3 spans 13 residues. CDR1 is LGHDT and CDR2 is YNNKEL in the germline V gene (reference sequence). The V gene end was trimmed by 4 bases and the J gene end by 3 bases; junction bases not matched to a gene: 3. Here the CDR3 reads CASSPGQIYEQYF. CDR3 nucleotide sequence: TGTGCCAGCAGCCCGGGACAGATCTACGAGCAGTACTTC.

This chain connects TRBV6-5 to TRBJ1-1; the D is unclear. The CDR3 extends over 13 amino acids. Looked up from germline, CDR1 is MNHEY and CDR2 is SVGAGI. V lost 6 bases, J lost 1 base, and 9 bases lay in between. Here the CDR3 DNA reads TGTGCCAGCAGCCCCCGGGGGAACACTGAAGCTTTCTTT. This gives the protein CASSPRGNTEAFF.

Details on this clone: With a much larger clone just one base away, this may be a read error. The chain links TRBV4-2 to TRBJ1-2, with D hard to call. V lost 0 bases and J lost 4, with 6 bases in between. CDR3 length: 13 residues. Germline CDR1 is LGHNA and CDR2 is YNFKEQ. CDR3 bases: TGTGCCAGCAGCCAAGACAGAATCTATGGCTACACCTTC. It yields the protein CASSQDRIYGYTF.

The chain combines TRBV18 with TRBJ2-7; no definite D call. The V and J ends lost 0 bases and 3 bases respectively, with 12 bases between them. The CDR3 sequence is 15 residues long. CDR1 and CDR2 from the germline V gene are KGHSH and LQKENI. CDR3 amino acids: CASSPPSQSVYEQYF. CDR3 bases: TGTGCCAGCTCACCACCGTCCCAGTCCGTCTACGAGCAGTACTTC.

This clone is a singleton in its sample. The rearrangement uses TRBV29-1 and TRBJ1-1, with D possibly being TRBD1 (5 bases). The CDR3 sequence is 12 residues long. The germline V and J ends were trimmed by 8 bases and 5 bases, with 15 bases remaining between them. In germline, CDR1 is SQVTM, CDR2 ANQGSEA. CDR3 in DNA: TGCAGCCTTGGACAAGGGAGGACTGAAGCTTTCTTT. Translation gives CSLGQGRTEAFF.

The DNA of the CDR3 is TGTGCCAGCTCACCTGCTAATACGCAGTATTTT. Its translation: CASSPANTQYF. The rearrangement uses TRBV18 and TRBJ2-3; D is undetermined. The CDR3 consists of 11 residues. Looked up from germline, CDR1 is KGHSH and CDR2 is LQKENI. The V gene lost 3 bases and the J gene lost 7 bases, with 5 bases spanning the gap.

The table lists this clone with a count of one. The chain is built from TRBV7-6 and TRBJ2-7; 11 bases are a match to TRBD2. Germline assignment: CDR1 SGHVS and CDR2 FNYEAQ. J lost 2 bases, V lost 3 bases, and 6 bases had no gene match. CDR3 length: 16 residues. The CDR3, as DNA: TGTGCCAGCAGCTTCCTACTAGCGGGAGTTGCCTACGAGCAGTACTTC. This translates into CASSFLLAGVAYEQYF.

V and J are TRBV21-1 and TRBJ2-7; the table's D call TRBD2 went unverified against the DNA. TRBV21-1 is classified as a pseudogene. The CDR3 consists of 13 residues. The CDR3 DNA follows: TGTGCCAGCAGCAAGGGACTTTCCTACGAGCAGTACTTC. This sequence encodes CASSKGLSYEQYF.

V gene TRBV19 combines with J gene TRBJ2-1; tentative D call: TRBD2 (6 bases). This CDR3 region has 14 residues. Germline lookup yields CDR1 LNHDA and CDR2 SQIVND (reference sequence). V was pared by 1 base and J by 5 bases, with 9 bases between. The CDR3 here is CASSIGRDHNEQFF. The CDR3 DNA reads TGTGCCAGTAGTATAGGGCGGGACCACAATGAGCAGTTCTTC.

V usage is TRBV20-1 and J usage is TRBJ2-7; D possibly corresponds to TRBD1 (6 bases). The CDR3 consists of 17 residues. Trimming cost V 3 bases and J 3 bases, with 24 bases left between them. Germline CDR1 and CDR2: DFQATT and SNEGSKA (reference sequence). As DNA, the CDR3 is TGCAGTGCTAGTGAGACTAACGGACAGTCGGGTCACTACGAGCAGTACTTC. This sequence encodes CSASETNGQSGHYEQYF.

The chain uses TRBV19 and TRBJ2-1; 11 nucleotides agree with TRBD2. Germline V gene data show CDR1 as LNHDA and CDR2 as SQIVND (reference sequence). This CDR3 spans 15 amino acids. After removal of 4 bases from V and 8 bases from J, the junction contained 7 bases not matched to a gene. The CDR3 sequence is CASSRTSGGRDEQFF. The CDR3 DNA sequence: TGTGCCAGTAGTAGAACTAGCGGGGGACGCGATGAGCAGTTCTTC.

This chain links TRBV19 with TRBJ2-4, with TRBD2 matching over 11 bases. CDR3 length: 19 residues. The trim removed 1 base at V and 1 base at J, leaving 9 bases unmatched. Germline CDR1 is LNHDA and CDR2 is SQIVND (reference sequence). DNA of the CDR3: TGTGCCAGTAGTATAGGCCTAGCGGGAGGTCTAGGGGCCAAAAACATTCAGTACTTC. This codes for CASSIGLAGGLGAKNIQYF.

This clone was seen just once. The chain recombines TRBV5-4 with TRBJ2-2; the match to TRBD1 covers 8 bases. The CDR3 is 15 residues long. V was clipped by 3 bases and J by 4 bases; unmatched bases: 5. Germline V CDR1 and CDR2: SGHNT, YYREEE (reference sequence). The CDR3 protein is CASSSRTGPTGELFF. DNA of the CDR3: TGTGCCAGCAGCTCGAGGACAGGGCCCACCGGGGAGCTGTTTTTT.

This clone has just a few counts. The genes are TRBV4-1 and TRBJ1-5; weak D call: TRBD1 (6 bases). Trimming took 5 bases from V and 2 from J, leaving 13 bases between them. Germline CDR1 reads MGHRA; CDR2 reads YSYEKL. This CDR3 spans 15 amino acids. The CDR3 spells CASSGRDTGNQPQHF. The CDR3 DNA follows: TGCGCCAGCAGCGGCCGGGACACCGGCAATCAGCCCCAGCATTTT.

This chain joins TRBV30 and TRBJ1-4; no clear D. CDR1 is GTSNPN and CDR2 is SVGIG in the germline V gene (reference sequence). This CDR3 contains 15 residues. V lost 6 bases and J 0 bases, leaving 14 bases between the germline ends. The CDR3 is CACTFSSATNEKLFF. In nucleotides, the CDR3 is TGTGCCTGTACTTTTTCTAGTGCAACTAATGAAAAACTGTTTTTT. Looking up the rest from reference TRBV30 and TRBJ1-4 gives the full variable domain: SQTIHQWPATLVQPVGSPLSLECTVEGTSNPNLYWYRQAAGRGLQLLFYSVGIGQISSEVPQNLSASRPQDRQFILSSKKLLLSDSGFYLCACTFSSATNEKLFFGSGTQLSVL.

This chain joins TRBV4-1 and TRBJ1-4; TRBD1 matches 7 bases. The V gene's germline CDR1 is MGHRA and CDR2 YSYEKL. Unmatched junction bases numbered 13, after V lost 4 bases and J lost 5 bases. The CDR3 spans 17 residues. CDR3 in amino acids: CASSRSYGDSFNEKLFF. In DNA, the CDR3 is TGCGCCAGCAGCCGCTCATACGGGGACAGCTTCAATGAAAAACTGTTTTTT.

The CDR3 nucleotides read TGTGCCAGCAGTGAATTGGGAGTTTTCTCCTACAATGAGCAGTTCTTC. This translates into CASSELGVFSYNEQFF. The rearrangement uses TRBV6-1 and TRBJ2-1; D may be TRBD2 (5 bases). Germline CDR1 MNHNS, CDR2 SASEGT. The CDR3 is 16 amino acids. V was trimmed by 2 bases and J by 0 bases, leaving 11 bases between them.

V usage is TRBV27 and J usage is TRBJ2-7; D not resolved. With 3 bases removed from V and 3 bases from J, the gap between germline ends came to 9 bases. CDR1 is MNHEY and CDR2 is SMNVEV in the germline V gene (reference sequence). This CDR3 comprises 13 residues. DNA for the CDR3: TGTGCCAGCAGTTTGCGGCTAAACTACGAGCAGTACTTC. As protein: CASSLRLNYEQYF.

This rearrangement joins TRBV7-2 to TRBJ2-3; D unresolved. The CDR3 loop spans 16 amino acids. Trimming stripped 1 base from V and 4 bases from J, with 15 bases between. Germline-derived CDR1 and CDR2 are SGHTA and FQGNSA. The CDR3 nucleotides are TGTGCCAGCAGCTTAGTCGTCAGGCTCCTTCCAGATACGCAGTATTTT. As protein: CASSLVVRLLPDTQYF.

A single count supports this clone. The rearrangement uses TRBV3-1 (or the pseudogene TRBV3-2) and TRBJ1-3; perhaps TRBD1 as D (6 bases). The germline V gene has CDR1 LGHDT and CDR2 YNNKEL (reference sequence). This CDR3 is 15 amino acids long. V was cut by 4 bases and J by 4 bases, with 14 bases left in between. CDR3 sequence (DNA): TGTGCCAGCAGCCCAGGGACATCGGTGGGAAACACCATATATTTT. Residues: CASSPGTSVGNTIYF.

The V call is TRBV19, the J call TRBJ2-1; 8 bases are a match to TRBD2. The CDR3 loop spans 14 amino acids. The germline gives CDR1 LNHDA, CDR2 SQIVND (reference sequence). After removal of 3 bases from V and 7 bases from J, the junction contained 5 bases not matched to a gene. Here the CDR3 reads CASSIGLARNEQFF. The CDR3 bases are TGTGCCAGTAGTATTGGACTAGCTAGGAATGAGCAGTTCTTC.

The chain links TRBV5-1 to TRBJ2-3; 10 bases agree with TRBD2. This CDR3 is built from 15 residues. Trimming took 2 bases from V and 4 from J; bases not matched to a gene: 4. Looked up from germline, CDR1 is SGHRS and CDR2 is YFSETQ. CDR3 sequence reads: CASSFSGGPPDTQYF. The CDR3 region has the DNA TGCGCCAGCAGCTTTAGCGGGGGGCCCCCAGATACGCAGTATTTT. Supplemented by reference TRBV5-1 and TRBJ2-3, the full variable domain reads KAGVTQTPRYLIKTRGQQVTLSCSPISGHRSVSWYQQTPGQGLQFLFEYFSETQRNKGNFPGRFSGRQFSNSRSEMNVSTLELGDSALYLCASSFSGGPPDTQYFGPGTRLTVL.

The gene calls are TRBV19 and TRBJ1-3; no reliable D call. The length of the CDR3 is 11 residues. V shed 5 bases and J shed 4 bases, with 3 bases lying between them. From germline, CDR1 is LNHDA and CDR2 SQIVND (reference sequence). In DNA form, the CDR3 reads TGTGCCAGTAGTTCGGGAAACACCATATATTTT. The encoded protein is CASSSGNTIYF.

V usage is TRBV28 and J usage is TRBJ1-2, with TRBD1 identical over 10 bases. CDR3 size: 15 residues. Losses at the gene ends were 4 bases for V and 7 bases for J; bases not matched to a gene: 9. The germline V gene has CDR1 MDHEN and CDR2 SYDVKM. CDR3 sequence reads: CASSSPTGGVSGYTF. The DNA for the CDR3 is TGTGCCAGCAGTTCCCCGACAGGGGGCGTCTCTGGCTACACCTTC.

J is TRBJ1-1 and V is TRBV14; perhaps TRBD1 as D (5 bases). Per the germline V gene, CDR1 is SGHDN and CDR2 is FVKESK. V was trimmed by 2 bases and J by 2 bases, leaving 9 bases between them. This CDR3 spans 14 amino acids. CDR3 bases: TGTGCCAGCAGCCAACCGACAGTAAACACTGAAGCTTTCTTT. Its protein is CASSQPTVNTEAFF.

The genes are TRBV5-6 and TRBJ1-2; D remains unclear. The CDR3 runs 11 residues. The V gene lost 1 base and the J gene lost 7 bases, with 5 bases spanning the gap. The V gene's germline CDR1 is SGHDT and CDR2 YYEEEE. The CDR3 loop is CASSLSSGYTF. CDR3 nucleotide sequence: TGTGCCAGCAGCTTGAGCTCTGGCTACACCTTC.

The gene calls are TRBV15 and TRBJ1-5; D uncertain. The germline CDR1 and CDR2 sequences are LNHNV and YYDKDF (reference sequence). Deletions cut 0 bases from V and 3 bases from J, with 21 bases between. The CDR3 loop spans 19 amino acids. The CDR3: CATSRDQRLGRWNNQPQHF. CDR3 DNA: TGTGCCACCAGCAGAGATCAGAGGCTAGGGAGGTGGAACAATCAGCCCCAGCATTTT.